This TCR beta chain came from a study of T cell responses to AZD1222 COVID-19 vaccine. General study results and limits: The donors showed a predominance of white British ancestry and of females, with possible underestimation of clonal diversity.

Profiling relied on immunoSEQ multiplex PCR, and the TCRdb table lists in-frame clones only, not all of them. The table has some 150,000 clones, under 95% seen once. Researchers grouped second doses given at about 4 or about 12 weeks into one pool. In regard to this clone: Its antigen is not identified.

The junction had 14 bases not matched to a gene; V was cut back by 2 bases and J by 7 bases. Per the germline V gene, CDR1 is KGHSH and CDR2 is LQKENI. The CDR3 length is 18 residues. V gene TRBV18 combines with J gene TRBJ2-2; TRBD1 matches at 9 bases. The receptor was derived from an adult who received the AZD1222 COVID-19 vaccine. Sequencing was performed on peripheral blood, taken 28 days after the second AZD1222 dose. The chain's CDR3 is CASSPAPIGTGSHGELFF. The CDR3, as DNA: TGTGCCAGCTCACCAGCCCCAATCGGGACAGGGAGTCACGGGGAGCTGTTTTTT. The variable domain in full, completed from reference TRBV18 and TRBJ2-2, reads NAGVMQNPRHLVRRRGQEARLRCSPMKGHSHVYWYRQLPEEGLKFMVYLQKENIIDESGMPKERFSAEFPKEGPSILRIQQVVRGDSAAYFCASSPAPIGTGSHGELFFGEGSRLTVL.